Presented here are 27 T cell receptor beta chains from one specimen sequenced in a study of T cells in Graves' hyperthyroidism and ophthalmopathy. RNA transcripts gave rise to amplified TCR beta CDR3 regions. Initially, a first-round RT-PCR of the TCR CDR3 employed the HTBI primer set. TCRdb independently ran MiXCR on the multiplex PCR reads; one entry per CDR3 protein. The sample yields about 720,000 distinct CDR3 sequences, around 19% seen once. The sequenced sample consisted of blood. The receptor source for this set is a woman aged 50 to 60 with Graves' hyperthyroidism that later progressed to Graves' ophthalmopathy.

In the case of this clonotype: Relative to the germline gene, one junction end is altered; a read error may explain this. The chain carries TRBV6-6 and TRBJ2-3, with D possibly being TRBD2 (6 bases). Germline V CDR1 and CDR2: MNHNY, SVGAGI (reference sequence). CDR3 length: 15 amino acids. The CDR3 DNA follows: TGTACCAGCAGTTACTCAGCCGGGGAGGTAGATACGCAGTATTTT. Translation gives CTSSYSAGEVDTQYF.

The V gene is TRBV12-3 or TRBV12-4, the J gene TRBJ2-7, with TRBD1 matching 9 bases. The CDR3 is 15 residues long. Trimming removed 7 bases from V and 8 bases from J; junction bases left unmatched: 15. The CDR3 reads CASKLTGTGNSQQYF. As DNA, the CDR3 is TGTGCCAGCAAACTTACCGGGACAGGGAACTCTCAGCAGTACTTC.

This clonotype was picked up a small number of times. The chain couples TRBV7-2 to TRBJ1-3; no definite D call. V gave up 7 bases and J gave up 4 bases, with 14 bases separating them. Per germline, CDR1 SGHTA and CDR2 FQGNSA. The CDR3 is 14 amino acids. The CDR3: CASKLGGVGNTIYF. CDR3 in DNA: TGTGCCAGCAAACTCGGCGGGGTCGGAAACACCATATATTTT.

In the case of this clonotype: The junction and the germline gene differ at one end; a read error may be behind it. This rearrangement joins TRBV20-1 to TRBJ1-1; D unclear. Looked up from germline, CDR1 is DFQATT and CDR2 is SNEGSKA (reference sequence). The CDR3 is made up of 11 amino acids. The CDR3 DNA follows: TGCAGTGCTCATTTGAACACTGAAGCTTCCTTT. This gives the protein CSAHLNTEASF.

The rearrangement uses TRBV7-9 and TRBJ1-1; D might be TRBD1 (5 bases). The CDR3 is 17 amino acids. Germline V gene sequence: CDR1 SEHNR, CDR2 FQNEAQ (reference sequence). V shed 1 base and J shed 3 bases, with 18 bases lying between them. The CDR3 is CASSLGPPRGKDTEAFF. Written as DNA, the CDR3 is TGTGCCAGCAGCTTAGGACCCCCCCGGGGGAAGGACACTGAAGCTTTCTTT.

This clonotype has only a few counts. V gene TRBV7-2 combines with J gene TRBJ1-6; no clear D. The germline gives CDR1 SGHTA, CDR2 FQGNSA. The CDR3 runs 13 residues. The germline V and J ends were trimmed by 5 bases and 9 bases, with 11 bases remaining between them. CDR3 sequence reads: CASSPAWGSPLHF. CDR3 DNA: TGTGCCAGCAGCCCAGCCTGGGGTTCACCCCTCCACTTT.

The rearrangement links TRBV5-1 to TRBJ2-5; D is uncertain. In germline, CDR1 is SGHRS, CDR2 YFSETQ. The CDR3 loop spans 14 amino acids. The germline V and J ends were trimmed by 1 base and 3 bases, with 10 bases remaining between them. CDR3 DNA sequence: TGCGCCAGCAGCTTGTTCCCAGCCGAAGAGACCCAGTACTTC. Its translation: CASSLFPAEETQYF.

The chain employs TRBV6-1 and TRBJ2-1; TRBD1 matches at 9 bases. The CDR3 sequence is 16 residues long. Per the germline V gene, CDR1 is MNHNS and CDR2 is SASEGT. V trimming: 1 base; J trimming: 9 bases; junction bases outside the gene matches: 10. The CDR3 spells CASSEGPGQGFAEQFF. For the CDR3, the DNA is TGTGCCAGCAGTGAAGGCCCGGGACAGGGTTTTGCTGAGCAGTTCTTC.

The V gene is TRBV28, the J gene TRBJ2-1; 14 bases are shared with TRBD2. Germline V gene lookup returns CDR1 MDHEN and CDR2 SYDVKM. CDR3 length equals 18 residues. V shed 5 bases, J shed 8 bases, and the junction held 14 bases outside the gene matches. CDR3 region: CASSLHRLAGGLSDEQFF. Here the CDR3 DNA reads TGTGCCAGCAGTCTCCATCGACTAGCGGGGGGGCTGAGCGATGAGCAGTTCTTC.

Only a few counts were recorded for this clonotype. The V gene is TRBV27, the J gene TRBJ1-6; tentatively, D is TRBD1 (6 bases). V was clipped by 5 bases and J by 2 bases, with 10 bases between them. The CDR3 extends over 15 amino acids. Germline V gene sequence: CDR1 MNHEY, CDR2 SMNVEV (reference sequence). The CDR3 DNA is TGTGCCAGCAGTCTACAGGGCCCCTATAATTCACCCCTCCACTTT. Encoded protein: CASSLQGPYNSPLHF.

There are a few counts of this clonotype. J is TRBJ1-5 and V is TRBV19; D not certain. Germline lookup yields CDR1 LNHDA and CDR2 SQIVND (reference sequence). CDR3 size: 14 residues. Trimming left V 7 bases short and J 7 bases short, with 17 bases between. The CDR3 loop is CASIGPGGGQPQHF. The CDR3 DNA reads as TGTGCCAGTATCGGGCCCGGAGGAGGACAGCCCCAGCATTTT.

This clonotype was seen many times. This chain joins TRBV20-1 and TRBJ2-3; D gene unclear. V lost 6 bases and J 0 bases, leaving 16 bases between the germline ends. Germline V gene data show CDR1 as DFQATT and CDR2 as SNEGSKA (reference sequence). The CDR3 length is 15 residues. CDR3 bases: TGCAGTGCAAGGACGGAAGAATTTAGCACAGATACGCAGTATTTT. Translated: CSARTEEFSTDTQYF.

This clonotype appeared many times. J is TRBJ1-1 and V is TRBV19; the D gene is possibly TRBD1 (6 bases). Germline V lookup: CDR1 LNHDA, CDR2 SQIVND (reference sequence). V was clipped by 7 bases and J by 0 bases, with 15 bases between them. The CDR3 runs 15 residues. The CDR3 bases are TGTGCCAGTAACGTAGGGGGGACAATGAACACTGAAGCTTTCTTT. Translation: CASNVGGTMNTEAFF.

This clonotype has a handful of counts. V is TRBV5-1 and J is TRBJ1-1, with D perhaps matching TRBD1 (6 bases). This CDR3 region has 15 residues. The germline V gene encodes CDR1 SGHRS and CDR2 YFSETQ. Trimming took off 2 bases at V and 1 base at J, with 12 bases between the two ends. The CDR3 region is CASSFKATGNTEAFF. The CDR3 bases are TGCGCCAGCAGCTTCAAGGCGACAGGGAACACTGAAGCTTTCTTT.

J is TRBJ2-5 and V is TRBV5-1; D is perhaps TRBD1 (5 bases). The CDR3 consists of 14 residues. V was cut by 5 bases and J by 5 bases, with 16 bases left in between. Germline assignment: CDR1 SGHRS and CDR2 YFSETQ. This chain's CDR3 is CASREQQGRETQYF. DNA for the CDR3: TGCGCCAGCAGGGAACAGCAGGGAAGGGAGACCCAGTACTTC.

The CDR3 DNA reads TGTGCCAGCACCCCCCAAGGTACAGCTGCACCCAATCAGCCCCAGCATTTT. Translated: CASTPQGTAAPNQPQHF. The J gene is TRBJ1-5, the V gene TRBV6-1; D remains ambiguous. The CDR3 contains 17 residues. In germline, CDR1 is MNHNS, CDR2 SASEGT. Between the trimmed V and J ends, which lost 7 bases and 3 bases, there was a span of 22 bases.

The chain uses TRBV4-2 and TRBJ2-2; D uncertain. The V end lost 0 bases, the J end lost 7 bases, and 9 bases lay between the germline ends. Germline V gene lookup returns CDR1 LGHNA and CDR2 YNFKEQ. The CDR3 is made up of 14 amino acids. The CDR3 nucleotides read TGTGCCAGCAGCCAAGAAGGTCCTAGCGGGGAGCTGTTTTTT. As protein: CASSQEGPSGELFF.

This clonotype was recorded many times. For the CDR3, the DNA is TGTGCCAGCTCACCCCAGGGGTTTTTCGAGCAGTACTTC. The encoded protein is CASSPQGFFEQYF. The gene calls are TRBV18 and TRBJ2-7; weak D call: TRBD1 (6 bases). The CDR3 consists of 13 residues. The germline V gene encodes CDR1 KGHSH and CDR2 LQKENI. V lost 3 bases and J lost 6, with 12 bases in between.

CDR3 in DNA: TGCGCCAGCAGTCCCCCGGGACACCGGGAGGTCTACGAGCAGTACTTC. This codes for CASSPPGHREVYEQYF. V usage is TRBV10-1 and J usage is TRBJ2-7, with D possibly being TRBD2 (7 bases). V was clipped by 5 bases and J by 3 bases, with 20 bases between them. Germline values: CDR1 WNHNN, CDR2 SYGVQD (reference sequence). The CDR3 is made up of 16 amino acids.

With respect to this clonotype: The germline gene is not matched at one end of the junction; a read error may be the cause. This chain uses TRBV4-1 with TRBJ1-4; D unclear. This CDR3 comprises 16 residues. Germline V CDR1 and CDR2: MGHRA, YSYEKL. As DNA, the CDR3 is TGCGCCAGCAGCCCCTCCCCGAGTGGGCTTAATGAAGAACTGTTTTTT. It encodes CASSPSPSGLNEELFF.

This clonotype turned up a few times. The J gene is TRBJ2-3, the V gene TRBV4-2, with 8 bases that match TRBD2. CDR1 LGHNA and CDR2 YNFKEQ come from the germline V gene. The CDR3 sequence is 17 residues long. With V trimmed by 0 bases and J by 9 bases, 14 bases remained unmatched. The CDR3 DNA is TGTGCCAGCAGCCAAGACGAATGGACTAGCAGTCTCGGCACGCAGTATTTT. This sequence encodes CASSQDEWTSSLGTQYF.

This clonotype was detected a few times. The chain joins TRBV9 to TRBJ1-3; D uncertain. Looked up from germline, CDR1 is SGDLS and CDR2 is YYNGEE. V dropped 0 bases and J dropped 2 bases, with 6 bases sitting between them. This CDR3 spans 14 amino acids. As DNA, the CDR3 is TGTGCCAGCAGCGTAGCGAAGGCTGGAAACACCATATATTTT. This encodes CASSVAKAGNTIYF.

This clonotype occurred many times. CDR3 DNA: TGTGCCAGCAGCCCTCAGATCAACAATGAGCAGTTCTTC. This codes for CASSPQINNEQFF. The chain has TRBV3-1 and TRBJ2-1; D is undetermined. The V gene lost 4 bases and the J gene lost 5 bases, with 9 bases spanning the gap. Per the germline V gene, CDR1 is LGHDT and CDR2 is YNNKEL (reference sequence). The CDR3 length is 13 residues.

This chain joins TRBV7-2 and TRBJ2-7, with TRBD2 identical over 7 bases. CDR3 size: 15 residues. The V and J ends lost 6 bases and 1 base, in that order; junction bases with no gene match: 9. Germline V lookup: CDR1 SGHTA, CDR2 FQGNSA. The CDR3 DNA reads TGTGCCAGCAGTAAAGTGGGGGAGGGATCCTACGAGCAGTACTTC. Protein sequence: CASSKVGEGSYEQYF.

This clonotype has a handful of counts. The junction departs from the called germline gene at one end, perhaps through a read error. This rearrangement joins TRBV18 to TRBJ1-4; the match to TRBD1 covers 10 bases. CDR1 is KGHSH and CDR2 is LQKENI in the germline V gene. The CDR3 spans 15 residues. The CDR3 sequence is CASSRGTGANEKLLF. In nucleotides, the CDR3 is TGTGCCAGCTCACGCGGGACAGGGGCTAATGAAAAACTGCTTTTT.

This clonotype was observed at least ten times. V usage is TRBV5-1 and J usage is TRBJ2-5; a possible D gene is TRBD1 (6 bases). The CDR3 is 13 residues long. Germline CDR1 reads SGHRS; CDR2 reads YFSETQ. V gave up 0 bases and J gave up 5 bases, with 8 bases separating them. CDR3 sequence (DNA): TGCGCCAGCAGCTTGGGACAGGATGAGACCCAGTACTTC. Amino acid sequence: CASSLGQDETQYF.

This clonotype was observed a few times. The CDR3 loop reads CSVAGGNTGELFF. The CDR3 DNA sequence: TGCAGCGTTGCAGGGGGCAACACCGGGGAGCTGTTTTTT. This chain uses TRBV29-1 with TRBJ2-2, with 8 positions matching TRBD1. The V gene end was trimmed by 4 bases and the J gene end by 2 bases; junction bases not matched to a gene: 0. CDR3 length: 13 amino acids. Germline loops: CDR1 SQVTM, CDR2 ANQGSEA.